The rows below give T cell receptor beta chains drawn from one sample of a study of shared clonotypes between healthy human individuals. Here immunoSEQ multiplex PCR was the method, and the copy in TCRdb shows in-frame clones only, minus some. This sample yields 1.5 million to 2.5 million clones, of which about 95% are seen a single time; less than 1.5% belongs to the top ten. The sequenced sample was naive CD8+ T cells sorted from blood. The source is a man aged 18 to 30 in good health. Both conserved end residues are part of each CDR3. A D gene is named only where the DNA matches it firmly. A row's size may be missing; if present it is once, few, many or a size class.

j_call d_call clone_size v_call cdr3_aa cdr3_nt
TRBJ1-1 - - TRBV6-5 CASSYRQYSSEAFF TGTGCCAGCAGTTATCGGCAGTACAGTTCTGAAGCTTTCTTT
TRBJ2-1 - - TRBV13 CASSLWGYPTNEQFF TGTGCCAGCAGCTTATGGGGCTACCCGACTAATGAGCAGTTCTTC
TRBJ2-7 - - TRBV18 CASSPRASYEQYF TGTGCCAGCTCACCACGGGCTAGTTACGAGCAGTACTTC
TRBJ2-7 TRBD1 - TRBV2 CASSGPEGDSTNYEQYF TGTGCCAGCAGCGGTCCGGAAGGGGACAGTACGAACTACGAGCAGTACTTC
TRBJ2-7 TRBD2 - TRBV4-3 CASSLILAGDREQYF TGCGCCAGCAGCCTTATACTAGCGGGGGATCGCGAGCAGTACTTC
TRBJ2-7 - - TRBV19 CASSISAYYEQYF TGTGCCAGTAGTATCTCCGCTTACTACGAGCAGTACTTC
TRBJ2-5 TRBD2 - TRBV7-2 CASSLLAGGETQYF TGTGCCAGCAGCTTATTAGCGGGGGGAGAGACCCAGTACTTC
TRBJ2-1 - - TRBV5-1 CASSLEGGVGEQFF TGCGCCAGCAGCCTGGAGGGTGGGGTGGGTGAGCAGTTCTTC
TRBJ2-2 - few TRBV4-1 CASSQEVGELFF TGCGCCAGCAGCCAAGAAGTCGGGGAGCTGTTTTTT
TRBJ1-1 - - TRBV6-6 CASSDDSGMNTEAFF TGTGCCAGCAGTGACGACAGCGGAATGAACACTGAAGCTTTCTTT
TRBJ2-2 - - TRBV28 CASTPGTGELFF TGTGCCAGCACTCCGGGCACCGGGGAGCTGTTTTTT
TRBJ1-1 - - TRBV9 CASSVVGVKVNTEAFF TGTGCCAGCAGCGTAGTGGGGGTTAAGGTGAACACTGAAGCTTTCTTT
TRBJ2-2 - - TRBV9 CASSDPTTGELFF TGTGCCAGCAGCGACCCGACCACCGGGGAGCTGTTTTTT
TRBJ2-7 - - TRBV5-4 CASSSGHDEQYF TGTGCCAGCAGCTCCGGACATGACGAGCAGTACTTC
TRBJ2-3 - few TRBV7-9 CASSLPSTDTQYF TGTGCCAGCAGCTTACCTAGCACAGATACGCAGTATTTT
TRBJ2-1 - - TRBV11-2 CASSLVSGSYNEQFF TGTGCCAGCAGCCTTGTGTCGGGCTCCTACAATGAGCAGTTCTTC
TRBJ1-6 - - TRBV7-8 CASSFPALKDKSSYNSPLHF TGTGCCAGCAGTTTTCCCGCTTTAAAGGACAAGAGCTCCTATAATTCACCCCTCCACTTT
TRBJ2-5 TRBD1 - TRBV11-2 CASSGDRGETQYF TGTGCCAGCAGCGGAGACAGGGGAGAGACCCAGTACTTC
TRBJ2-4 - - TRBV15 CATSPTGDIQYF TGTGCCACCAGCCCCACCGGGGACATTCAGTACTTC
TRBJ2-7 - - TRBV6-5 CASTTEEGYEQYF TGTGCCAGCACTACCGAAGAGGGCTACGAGCAGTACTTC
TRBJ2-3 - - TRBV10-3 CAISDLQGGGTDTQYF TGTGCCATCAGTGACCTACAGGGTGGCGGGACAGATACGCAGTATTTT
TRBJ2-1 TRBD2 - TRBV10-2 CASSASGPRGGNEQFF TGCGCCAGCAGTGCTAGCGGGCCTAGGGGGGGGAATGAGCAGTTCTTC
TRBJ1-5 - - TRBV19 CASRPGTGGGQPQHF TGTGCCAGTAGACCCGGGACCGGCGGGGGCCAGCCCCAGCATTTT
TRBJ1-5 - - TRBV19 CASSPGPGGNQPQHF TGTGCCAGTAGTCCAGGGCCCGGCGGCAATCAGCCCCAGCATTTT
TRBJ2-2 - - TRBV6-6 CASSYRTGELFF TGTGCCAGCAGTTACAGGACCGGGGAGCTGTTTTTT
TRBJ2-1 TRBD2 - TRBV5-1 CASIRRLAGANEQFF TGCGCCAGCATTCGACGCCTAGCGGGAGCGAATGAGCAGTTCTTC
TRBJ2-3 - - TRBV29-1 CSAGTTGTDTQYF TGCAGCGCCGGGACCACTGGCACAGATACGCAGTATTTT
TRBJ1-2 - - TRBV27 CASTAGDGYTF TGTGCCAGCACGGCAGGGGATGGCTACACCTTC
TRBJ2-7 TRBD1 once TRBV5-1 CASCWTGRDEQYF TGCGCCAGCTGCTGGACAGGGAGAGACGAGCAGTACTTC
TRBJ2-7 - - TRBV5-1 CASSSRDRYEQYF TGCGCCAGCAGCTCCCGGGACCGGTACGAGCAGTACTTC